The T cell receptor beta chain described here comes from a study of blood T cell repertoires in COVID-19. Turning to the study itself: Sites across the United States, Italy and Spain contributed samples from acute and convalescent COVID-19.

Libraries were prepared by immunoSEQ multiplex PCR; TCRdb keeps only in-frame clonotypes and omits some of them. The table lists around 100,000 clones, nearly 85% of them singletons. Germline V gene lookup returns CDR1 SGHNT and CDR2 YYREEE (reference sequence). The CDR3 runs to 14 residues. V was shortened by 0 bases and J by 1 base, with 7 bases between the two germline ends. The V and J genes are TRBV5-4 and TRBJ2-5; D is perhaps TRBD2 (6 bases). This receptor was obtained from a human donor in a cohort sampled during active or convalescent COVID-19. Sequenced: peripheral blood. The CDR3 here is CASSLEGLQETQYF. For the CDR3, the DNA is TGTGCCAGCAGCTTGGAGGGACTCCAAGAGACCCAGTACTTC.